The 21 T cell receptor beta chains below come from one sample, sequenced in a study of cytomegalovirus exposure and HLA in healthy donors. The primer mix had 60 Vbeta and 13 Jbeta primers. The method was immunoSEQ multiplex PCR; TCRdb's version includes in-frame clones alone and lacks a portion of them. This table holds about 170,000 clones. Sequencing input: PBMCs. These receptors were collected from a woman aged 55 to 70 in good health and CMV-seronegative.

CDR3 bases: TGTGCCACCAGCAGAGACAGGTATGACTACGAGCAGTACTTC. Translation gives CATSRDRYDYEQYF. This sequence joins TRBV15 and TRBJ2-7, with unresolved D. The CDR3 runs 14 residues. Between the trimmed V and J ends, which lost 0 bases and 3 bases, there was a span of 9 bases. Germline lookup yields CDR1 LNHNV and CDR2 YYDKDF (reference sequence).

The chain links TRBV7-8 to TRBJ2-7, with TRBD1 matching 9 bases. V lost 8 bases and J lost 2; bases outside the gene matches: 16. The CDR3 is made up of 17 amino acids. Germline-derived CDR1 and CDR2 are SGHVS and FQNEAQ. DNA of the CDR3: TGTGCCAGCTACCCCGGGACAGGGCAATCGAAGACCTACGAGCAGTACTTC. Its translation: CASYPGTGQSKTYEQYF.

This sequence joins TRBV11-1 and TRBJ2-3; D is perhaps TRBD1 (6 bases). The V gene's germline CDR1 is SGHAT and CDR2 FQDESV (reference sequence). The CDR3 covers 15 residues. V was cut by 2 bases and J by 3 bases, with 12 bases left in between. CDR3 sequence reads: CASSLRGQITDTQYF. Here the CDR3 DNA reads TGTGCCAGCAGCTTAAGAGGACAGATAACAGATACGCAGTATTTT.

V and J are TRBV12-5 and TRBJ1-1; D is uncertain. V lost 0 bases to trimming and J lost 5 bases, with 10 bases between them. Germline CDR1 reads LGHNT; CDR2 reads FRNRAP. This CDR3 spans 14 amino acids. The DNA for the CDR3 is TGTGCTAGTGGTTTGGTGGAGGGTTCAACTGAAGCTTTCTTT. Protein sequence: CASGLVEGSTEAFF.

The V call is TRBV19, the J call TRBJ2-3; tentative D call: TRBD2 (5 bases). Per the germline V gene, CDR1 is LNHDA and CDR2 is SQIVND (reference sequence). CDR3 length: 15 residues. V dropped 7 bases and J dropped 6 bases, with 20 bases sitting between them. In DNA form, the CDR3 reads TGTGCCAGTACTCCCTCCGAGGGCCACCCTGATACGCAGTATTTT. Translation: CASTPSEGHPDTQYF.

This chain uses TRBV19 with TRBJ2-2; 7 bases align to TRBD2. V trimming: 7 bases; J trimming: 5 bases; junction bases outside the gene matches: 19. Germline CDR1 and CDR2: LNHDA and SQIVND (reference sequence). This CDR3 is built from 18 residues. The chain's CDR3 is CASTSRAASGGGTGELFF. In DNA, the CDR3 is TGTGCCAGTACCTCTAGGGCGGCTAGCGGCGGAGGGACCGGGGAGCTGTTTTTT.

CDR3 bases: TGTGCCAGCAGCTTCGGGGGTATTGAGCAGTTCTTC. Encoded protein: CASSFGGIEQFF. The chain couples TRBV7-3 to TRBJ2-1; D might be TRBD2 (6 bases). Germline CDR1 is SGHTA and CDR2 is FQGTGA. CDR3 length: 12 amino acids. The V gene lost 3 bases and the J gene lost 9 bases, with 9 bases spanning the gap.

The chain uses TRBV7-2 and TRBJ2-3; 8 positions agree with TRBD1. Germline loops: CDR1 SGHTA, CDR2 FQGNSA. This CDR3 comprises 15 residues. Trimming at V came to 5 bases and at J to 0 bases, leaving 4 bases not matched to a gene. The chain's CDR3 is CASSQRQGSTDTQYF. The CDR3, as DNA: TGTGCCAGCAGCCAAAGACAGGGGAGCACAGATACGCAGTATTTT.

The CDR3 reads CASRPGQPYEQYF. Here the CDR3 DNA reads TGTGCCAGCAGACCGGGACAGCCTTACGAGCAGTACTTC. The chain is built from TRBV2 and TRBJ2-7, with 7 bases matching TRBD1. This CDR3 is 13 amino acids long. Germline V gene data show CDR1 as SNHLY and CDR2 as FYNNEI. V lost 6 bases and J lost 4; bases outside the gene matches: 6.

As DNA, the CDR3 is TGCGCCAGCAGCTTGGGGGCGGTGCGGGAAGAGACCCAGTACTTC. This gives the protein CASSLGAVREETQYF. The chain links TRBV5-1 to TRBJ2-5, with D maybe TRBD2 (5 bases). The CDR3 covers 15 residues. Germline V gene data show CDR1 as SGHRS and CDR2 as YFSETQ. The V end lost 0 bases, the J end lost 3 bases, and 12 bases lay between the germline ends.

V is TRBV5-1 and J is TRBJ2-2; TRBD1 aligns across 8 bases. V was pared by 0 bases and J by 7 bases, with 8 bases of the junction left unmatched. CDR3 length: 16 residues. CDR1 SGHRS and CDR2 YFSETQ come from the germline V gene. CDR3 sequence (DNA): TGCGCCAGCAGCTTGGGAGGGACAGGCGGGATCGGGGAGCTGTTTTTT. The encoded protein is CASSLGGTGGIGELFF.

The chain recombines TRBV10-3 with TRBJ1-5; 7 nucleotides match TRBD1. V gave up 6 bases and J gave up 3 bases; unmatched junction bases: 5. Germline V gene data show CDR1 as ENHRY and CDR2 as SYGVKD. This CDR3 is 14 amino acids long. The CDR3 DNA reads TGTGCCATCAGGGCCGGGACAGTCAATCAGCCCCAGCATTTT. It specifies CAIRAGTVNQPQHF.

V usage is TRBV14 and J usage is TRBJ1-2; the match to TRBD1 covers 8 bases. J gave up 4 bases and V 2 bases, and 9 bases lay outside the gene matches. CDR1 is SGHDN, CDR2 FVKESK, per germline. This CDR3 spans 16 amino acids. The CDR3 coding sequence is TGTGCCAGCAGCCAACAACCCGGACAGGGTGGCTATGGCTACACCTTC. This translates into CASSQQPGQGGYGYTF. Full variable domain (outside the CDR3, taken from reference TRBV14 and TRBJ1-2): EAGVTQFPSHSVIEKGQTVTLRCDPISGHDNLYWYRRVMGKEIKFLLHFVKESKQDESGMPNNRFLAERTGGTYSTLKVQPAELEDSGVYFCASSQQPGQGGYGYTFGSGTRLTVV.

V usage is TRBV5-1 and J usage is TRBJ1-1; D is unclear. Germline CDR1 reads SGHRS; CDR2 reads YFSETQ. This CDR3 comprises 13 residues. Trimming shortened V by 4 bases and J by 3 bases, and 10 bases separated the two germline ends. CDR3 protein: CASSQALDTEAFF. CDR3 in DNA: TGCGCCAGCAGCCAGGCTTTAGACACTGAAGCTTTCTTT.

The CDR3 loop is CASSRDRRTEAFF. CDR3 nucleotides: TGTGCCAGCAGCCGGGACAGGCGGACTGAAGCTTTCTTT. The chain joins TRBV13 to TRBJ1-1; 8 positions agree with TRBD1. Germline CDR1 reads PRHDT; CDR2 reads FYEKMQ (reference sequence). This CDR3 is built from 13 residues. J gave up 5 bases and V 5 bases, and 4 bases lay outside the gene matches.

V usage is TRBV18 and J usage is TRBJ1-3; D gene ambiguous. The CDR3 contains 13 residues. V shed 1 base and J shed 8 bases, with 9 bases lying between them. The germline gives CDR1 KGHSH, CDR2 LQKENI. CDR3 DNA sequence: TGTGCCAGCTCACCACGGAGTGTGGACACCATATATTTT. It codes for CASSPRSVDTIYF.

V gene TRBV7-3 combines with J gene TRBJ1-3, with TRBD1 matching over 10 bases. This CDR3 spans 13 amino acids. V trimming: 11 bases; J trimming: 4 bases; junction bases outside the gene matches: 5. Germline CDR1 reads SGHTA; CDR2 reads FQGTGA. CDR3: CASGTGVGNTIYF. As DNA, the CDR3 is TGTGCCTCCGGGACAGGGGTAGGAAACACCATATATTTT.

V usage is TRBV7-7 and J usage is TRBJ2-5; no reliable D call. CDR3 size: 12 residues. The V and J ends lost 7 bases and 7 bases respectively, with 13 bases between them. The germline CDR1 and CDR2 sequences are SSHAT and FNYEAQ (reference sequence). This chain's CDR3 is CASTGSGRTQYF. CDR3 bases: TGTGCCAGCACCGGGTCGGGTCGGACCCAGTACTTC.

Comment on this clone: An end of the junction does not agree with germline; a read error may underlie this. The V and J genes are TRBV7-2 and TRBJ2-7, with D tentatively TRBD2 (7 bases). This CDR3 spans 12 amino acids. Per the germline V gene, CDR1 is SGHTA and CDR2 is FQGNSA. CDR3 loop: CASSPWGGRCTF. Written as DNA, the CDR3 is TGTGCCAGCAGCCCATGGGGGGGGCGGTGTACCTTC.

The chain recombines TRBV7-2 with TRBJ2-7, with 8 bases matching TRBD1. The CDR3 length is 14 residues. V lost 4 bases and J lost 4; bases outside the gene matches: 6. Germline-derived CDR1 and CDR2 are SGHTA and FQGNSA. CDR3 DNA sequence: TGTGCCAGCAGCTGGAAGACAGGGGATTACGAGCAGTACTTC. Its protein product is CASSWKTGDYEQYF.

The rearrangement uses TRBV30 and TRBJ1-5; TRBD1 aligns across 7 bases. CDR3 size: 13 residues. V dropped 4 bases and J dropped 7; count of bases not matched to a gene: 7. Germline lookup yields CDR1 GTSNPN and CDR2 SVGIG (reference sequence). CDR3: CAWTDRSGQPQHF. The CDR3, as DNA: TGTGCCTGGACGGACAGGAGTGGCCAGCCCCAGCATTTT.